This T cell receptor (beta chain) originates from a study of blood T cell repertoires in COVID-19. Study information: Nucleic acid was either cDNA or gDNA, and it came from T cells, B-cell-depleted T cells, or PBMCs.

This clone was seen just once. From germline, CDR1 is LNHDA and CDR2 SQIVND (reference sequence). Trimming removed 3 bases from V and 7 bases from J; junction bases left unmatched: 8. This CDR3 region has 15 residues. Original data processing: Reference gene primer amplification yielded estimated nucleated cell counts. Data came from immunoSEQ multiplex PCR; TCRdb stores just in-frame clones and leaves some out. V and J calls plus clone size are reproduced from that table; the DNA served to infer D and trimming. The table has 60,000 to 85,000 clones, 89% seen once. This clonotype originated in a woman aged 45 to 65 with active COVID-19. This rearrangement joins TRBV19 to TRBJ1-4; 7 bases are a match to TRBD1. Material: peripheral blood. The CDR3 loop reads CASSIGGTVGEKLFF. The CDR3 coding sequence is TGTGCCAGTAGTATCGGAGGGACAGTGGGTGAAAAACTGTTTTTT.